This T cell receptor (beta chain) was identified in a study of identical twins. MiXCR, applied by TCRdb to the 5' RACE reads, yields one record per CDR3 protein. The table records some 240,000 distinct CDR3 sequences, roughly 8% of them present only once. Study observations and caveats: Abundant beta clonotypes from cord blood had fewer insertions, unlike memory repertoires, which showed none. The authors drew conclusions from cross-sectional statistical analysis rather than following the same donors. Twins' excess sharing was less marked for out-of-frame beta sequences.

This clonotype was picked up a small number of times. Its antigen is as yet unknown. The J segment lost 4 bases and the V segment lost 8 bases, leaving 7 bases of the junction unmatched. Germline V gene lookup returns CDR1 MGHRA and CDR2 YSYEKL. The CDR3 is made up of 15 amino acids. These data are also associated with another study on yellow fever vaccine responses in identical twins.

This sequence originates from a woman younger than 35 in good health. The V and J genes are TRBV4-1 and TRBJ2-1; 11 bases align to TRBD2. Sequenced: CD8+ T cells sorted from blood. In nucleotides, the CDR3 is TGCGCCAGCGGTATAGCGGGAGGGATTTACAATGAGCAGTTCTTC. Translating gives CASGIAGGIYNEQFF.